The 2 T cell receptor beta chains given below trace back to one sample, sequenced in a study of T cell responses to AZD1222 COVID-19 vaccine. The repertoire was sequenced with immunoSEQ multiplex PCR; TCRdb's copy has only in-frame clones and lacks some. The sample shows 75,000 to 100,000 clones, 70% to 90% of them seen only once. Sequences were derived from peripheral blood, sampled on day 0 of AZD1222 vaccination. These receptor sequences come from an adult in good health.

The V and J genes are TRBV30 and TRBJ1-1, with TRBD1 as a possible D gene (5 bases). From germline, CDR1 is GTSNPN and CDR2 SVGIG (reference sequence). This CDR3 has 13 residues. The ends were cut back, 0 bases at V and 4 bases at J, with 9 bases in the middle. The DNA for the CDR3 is TGTGCCTGGAGTGTACAGGAAAGCACTGAAGCTTTCTTT. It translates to CAWSVQESTEAFF. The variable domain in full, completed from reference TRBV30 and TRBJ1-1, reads SQTIHQWPATLVQPVGSPLSLECTVEGTSNPNLYWYRQAAGRGLQLLFYSVGIGQISSEVPQNLSASRPQDRQFILSSKKLLLSDSGFYLCAWSVQESTEAFFGQGTRLTVV.

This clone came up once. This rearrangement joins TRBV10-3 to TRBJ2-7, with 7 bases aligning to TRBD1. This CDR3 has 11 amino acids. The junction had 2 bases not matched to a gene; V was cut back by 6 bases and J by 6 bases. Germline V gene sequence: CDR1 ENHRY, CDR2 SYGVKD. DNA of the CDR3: TGTGCCATCAGACAGGGGTTCGAGCAGTACTTC. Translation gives CAIRQGFEQYF.